These 24 T cell receptor beta chains came from one sample sequenced in a study of vaccination and CD4 T cells after COVID-19. Their specific antigens are unknown. Scientists ran DNA taken from cultured CD4+ T cells through the Oncomine TCR Beta short-read assay for sequencing. Via MiXCR, TCRdb re-called the PCR reads, giving one row per CDR3 protein. The top ten clones hold about 11% of a sample with fewer than 15,000 distinct CDR3 sequences, 40% to 65% of them seen once. Documented treatment: roughly 11-day PBMC culture with coronavirus spike peptide pools or control peptides (ViraFEST assay). The material sequenced was CD4+ T cells from blood, cultured in vitro. The receptors derive from a human donor who had recovered from COVID-19.

The V call is TRBV5-4, the J call TRBJ2-7; 10 nucleotides line up with TRBD2. The J segment lost 4 bases and the V segment lost 4 bases, leaving 8 bases of the junction unmatched. The CDR3 is made up of 15 amino acids. CDR1 and CDR2 (germline): SGHNT, YYREEE (reference sequence). In DNA, the CDR3 is TGTGCCAGCAGCATACCACTAGCGGGAAGTTACGAGCAGTACTTC. Its translation: CASSIPLAGSYEQYF.

This sequence joins TRBV5-4 and TRBJ1-3, with unresolved D. Looked up from germline, CDR1 is SGHNT and CDR2 is YYREEE (reference sequence). The length of the CDR3 is 15 residues. V was clipped by 4 bases and J by 1 base, with 12 bases between them. The CDR3 nucleotides are TGTGCCAGCAGCCCTACAGTGGGATCTGGAAACACCATATATTTT. Translated, it gives CASSPTVGSGNTIYF.

This chain joins TRBV20-1 and TRBJ1-6; 9 bases match TRBD1. Germline V lookup: CDR1 DFQATT, CDR2 SNEGSKA (reference sequence). The V and J ends lost 6 bases and 8 bases, in that order; junction bases with no gene match: 11. The CDR3 spans 15 residues. DNA of the CDR3: TGCAGTGCAACACCGGGACAGGGTCTTTATTCACCCCTCCACTTT. Its protein is CSATPGQGLYSPLHF.

This chain links TRBV15 with TRBJ2-6; possible D gene TRBD2, 6 bases. This CDR3 spans 19 amino acids. Between the trimmed V and J ends, which lost 3 bases and 0 bases, there was a span of 18 bases. The germline V gene encodes CDR1 LNHNV and CDR2 YYDKDF (reference sequence). CDR3 DNA: TGTGCCACCAGCAGTGAAACATGGGGACTGCACTCTGGGGCCAACGTCCTGACTTTC. Translated, it gives CATSSETWGLHSGANVLTF.

The rearrangement links TRBV20-1 to TRBJ2-1; 10 positions match TRBD1. The CDR3 is 14 amino acids. Looked up from germline, CDR1 is DFQATT and CDR2 is SNEGSKA (reference sequence). V shed 6 bases and J 9 bases; nucleotides not matched to a gene: 11. The CDR3 here is CSASTGTGEFEQFF. As DNA, the CDR3 is TGCAGTGCCTCAACTGGGACAGGGGAATTTGAGCAGTTCTTC.

The genes are TRBV20-1 and TRBJ2-1; TRBD2 agrees at 11 bases. Germline CDR1 and CDR2: DFQATT and SNEGSKA (reference sequence). The CDR3 runs to 17 residues. The junction had 6 bases not matched to a gene; V was cut back by 0 bases and J by 2 bases. As DNA, the CDR3 is TGCAGTGCTAGAGAACGACCGGGACTAGCGGCCTACAATGAGCAGTTCTTC. Translation: CSARERPGLAAYNEQFF.

The chain is built from TRBV20-1 and TRBJ2-3, with 9 bases matching TRBD1. The CDR3 is 13 amino acids. CDR1 and CDR2 from the germline V gene are DFQATT and SNEGSKA (reference sequence). Trimming cost V 5 bases and J 0 bases; bases outside gene matches: 0. This CDR3 is CSAGQGSTDTQYF. In DNA form, the CDR3 reads TGCAGTGCTGGACAGGGGAGCACAGATACGCAGTATTTT.

The sample holds a few counts of this clonotype. The CDR3 spells CASSPPSRDQPQHF. The CDR3 DNA reads TGTGCCAGCTCACCACCGTCGCGAGATCAGCCCCAGCATTTT. The rearrangement links TRBV18 to TRBJ1-5; D gene unclear. CDR1 is KGHSH, CDR2 LQKENI, per germline. Trimming stripped 0 bases from V and 5 bases from J, with 8 bases between. The CDR3 runs 14 residues. The whole variable domain, filled in from reference TRBV18 and TRBJ1-5, reads NAGVMQNPRHLVRRRGQEARLRCSPMKGHSHVYWYRQLPEEGLKFMVYLQKENIIDESGMPKERFSAEFPKEGPSILRIQQVVRGDSAAYFCASSPPSRDQPQHFGDGTRLSIL.

This clonotype appeared once. This chain links TRBV20-1 with TRBJ2-1, with D perhaps given as TRBD1 or TRBD2 (7 bases each). Trimming pared 2 bases from V and 9 bases from J, leaving 17 bases between. This CDR3 comprises 14 residues. CDR1 and CDR2 (germline): DFQATT, SNEGSKA (reference sequence). The chain's CDR3 is CSARRPGGRVEQFF. The CDR3 DNA follows: TGCAGTGCTAGACGTCCAGGGGGGAGGGTTGAGCAGTTCTTC.

The J gene is TRBJ1-5, the V gene TRBV19, with D possibly TRBD1 on 5 matching bases. Between the trimmed V and J ends, which lost 0 bases and 9 bases, there was a span of 9 bases. Germline CDR1 LNHDA, CDR2 SQIVND (reference sequence). The CDR3 has 13 residues. DNA of the CDR3: TGTGCCAGTAGTATAGAGAGGGACGCGCCCCAGCATTTT. The encoded protein is CASSIERDAPQHF.

There are a few counts of this clonotype. The V gene is TRBV5-1, the J gene TRBJ2-5, with D perhaps TRBD1 (7 bases). Deletions cut 0 bases from V and 8 bases from J, with 20 bases between. Germline CDR1 reads SGHRS; CDR2 reads YFSETQ. CDR3 length: 16 amino acids. This CDR3 is CASSLGGGGGVRTQYF. CDR3 nucleotide sequence: TGCGCCAGCAGCTTGGGAGGAGGGGGCGGCGTACGCACCCAGTACTTC.

This chain links TRBV2 with TRBJ2-7; D remains ambiguous. Germline CDR1 and CDR2: SNHLY and FYNNEI. Trimming removed 4 bases from V and 6 bases from J, with 10 bases in between. The CDR3 sequence is 12 residues long. CDR3 amino acids: CASSGDVSEQYF. CDR3 nucleotides: TGTGCCAGCAGTGGAGACGTATCCGAGCAGTACTTC. Looking up the rest from reference TRBV2 and TRBJ2-7 gives the full variable domain: EPEVTQTPSHQVTQMGQEVILRCVPISNHLYFYWYRQILGQKVEFLVSFYNNEISEKSEIFDDQFSVERPDGSNFTLKIRSTKLEDSAMYFCASSGDVSEQYFGPGTRLTVT.

This chain joins TRBV10-2 and TRBJ1-2; the D is unclear. The CDR3 has 15 amino acids. Trimming removed 0 bases at V and 1 base at J, with 9 bases between. Looked up from germline, CDR1 is WSHSY and CDR2 is SAAADI. CDR3 DNA sequence: TGCGCCAGCAGTGAGTCCCCTGGGGATAACTATGGCTACACCTTC. Encoded protein: CASSESPGDNYGYTF.

This clonotype was detected only a few times. The chain links TRBV19 to TRBJ2-7, with D hard to call. The V gene's germline CDR1 is LNHDA and CDR2 SQIVND (reference sequence). V lost 1 base and J 0 bases, leaving 4 bases between the germline ends. This CDR3 is 13 amino acids long. The CDR3 DNA reads as TGTGCCAGTAGTATAGCTGACTCCTACGAGCAGTACTTC. It is translated as CASSIADSYEQYF.

This chain uses TRBV28 with TRBJ1-2, with a weak D call TRBD1 (6 bases). Trimming left V 7 bases short and J 2 bases short, with 11 bases between. The CDR3 totals 13 residues. Germline V CDR1 and CDR2: MDHEN, SYDVKM. As DNA, the CDR3 is TGTGCCAGCATCAGGGGCTCGAACTATGGCTACACCTTC. It specifies CASIRGSNYGYTF.

The V call is TRBV28, the J call TRBJ2-7; tentative D call: TRBD1 (5 bases). This CDR3 spans 11 amino acids. From germline, CDR1 is MDHEN and CDR2 SYDVKM. Trimming removed 7 bases from V and 3 bases from J, with 7 bases in between. Here the CDR3 DNA reads TGTGCCAGCAAAGACAGCTACGAGCAGTACTTC. This gives the protein CASKDSYEQYF.

The chain joins TRBV6-1 to TRBJ2-1; 15 positions agree with TRBD2. Trimming removed 8 bases from V and 9 bases from J; junction bases left unmatched: 8. The CDR3 length is 15 residues. Germline V gene data show CDR1 as MNHNS and CDR2 as SASEGT. The CDR3 nucleotides are TGTGCCAGCCAACTGCAGGGACTAGCGGGAGGTGAGCAGTTCTTC. It is translated as CASQLQGLAGGEQFF.

The chain joins TRBV6-4 to TRBJ2-1; D remains unclear. V was pared by 2 bases and J by 1 base, with 9 bases between. The CDR3 contains 15 residues. CDR1 and CDR2 from the germline V gene are MRHNA and SNTAGT. CDR3 residues: CASSDLADSYNEQFF. CDR3 in DNA: TGTGCCAGCAGTGACCTTGCGGATTCCTACAATGAGCAGTTCTTC.

The genes are TRBV18 and TRBJ2-3; TRBD2 matches at 12 bases. V was clipped by 2 bases and J by 3 bases; unmatched bases: 6. The germline gives CDR1 KGHSH, CDR2 LQKENI. CDR3 length: 17 amino acids. The CDR3 DNA is TGTGCCAGCTCACCAAGCCTAGCGGGAGGGCCGACAGATACGCAGTATTTT. It yields the protein CASSPSLAGGPTDTQYF.

This chain connects TRBV5-1 to TRBJ1-1; TRBD1 aligns across 10 bases. Germline V CDR1 and CDR2: SGHRS, YFSETQ. The CDR3 spans 16 residues. The ends lost 0 bases at V and 2 bases at J; junction bases unmatched: 4. The CDR3 reads CASSLAGTGVNTEAFF. The CDR3 coding sequence is TGCGCCAGCAGCTTGGCCGGGACAGGGGTCAACACTGAAGCTTTCTTT. The variable domain in full, completed from reference TRBV5-1 and TRBJ1-1, reads KAGVTQTPRYLIKTRGQQVTLSCSPISGHRSVSWYQQTPGQGLQFLFEYFSETQRNKGNFPGRFSGRQFSNSRSEMNVSTLELGDSALYLCASSLAGTGVNTEAFFGQGTRLTVV.

This clonotype has more than one count but fewer than ten. The rearrangement uses TRBV10-1 and TRBJ1-3; 12 bases are shared with TRBD1. This CDR3 is built from 15 residues. Germline V gene lookup returns CDR1 WNHNN and CDR2 SYGVQD (reference sequence). Trimming at V came to 6 bases and at J to 5 bases, leaving 5 bases not matched to a gene. The CDR3 coding sequence is TGCGCCAGCAGCCGGGACAGGGGGCATAGAAACACCATATATTTT. It encodes CASSRDRGHRNTIYF.

The rearrangement links TRBV19 to TRBJ1-1; 7 nucleotides align to TRBD1. Germline CDR1 LNHDA, CDR2 SQIVND (reference sequence). The V gene end was trimmed by 5 bases and the J gene end by 3 bases; junction bases not matched to a gene: 15. CDR3 length equals 17 residues. In DNA form, the CDR3 reads TGTGCCAGTAGTCCACCAATCCGGGACAGAATTTACACTGAAGCTTTCTTT. Protein: CASSPPIRDRIYTEAFF.

The V gene is TRBV15, the J gene TRBJ2-3, with 7 nucleotides matching TRBD2. From germline, CDR1 is LNHNV and CDR2 YYDKDF (reference sequence). J lost 4 bases, V lost 0 bases, and 7 bases had no gene match. CDR3 length: 16 amino acids. Written as DNA, the CDR3 is TGTGCCACCAGCAGAGATGCGGGAGCATTGCCAGATACGCAGTATTTT. This gives the protein CATSRDAGALPDTQYF. Based on the CDR3 plus reference TRBV15 and TRBJ2-3, the full variable domain is DAMVIQNPRYQVTQFGKPVTLSCSQTLNHNVMYWYQQKSSQAPKLLFHYYDKDFNNEADTPDNFQSRRPNTSFCFLDIRSPGLGDTAMYLCATSRDAGALPDTQYFGPGTRLTVL.

This chain uses TRBV29-1 with TRBJ2-7; 7 bases are a match to TRBD2. This CDR3 is built from 13 residues. In germline, CDR1 is SQVTM, CDR2 ANQGSEA. V trimming: 5 bases; J trimming: 7 bases; junction bases outside the gene matches: 11. Here the CDR3 DNA reads TGCAGCGTTTCGGTTGGCGGGGGAAGGGAGCAGTACTTC. Translation gives CSVSVGGGREQYF.